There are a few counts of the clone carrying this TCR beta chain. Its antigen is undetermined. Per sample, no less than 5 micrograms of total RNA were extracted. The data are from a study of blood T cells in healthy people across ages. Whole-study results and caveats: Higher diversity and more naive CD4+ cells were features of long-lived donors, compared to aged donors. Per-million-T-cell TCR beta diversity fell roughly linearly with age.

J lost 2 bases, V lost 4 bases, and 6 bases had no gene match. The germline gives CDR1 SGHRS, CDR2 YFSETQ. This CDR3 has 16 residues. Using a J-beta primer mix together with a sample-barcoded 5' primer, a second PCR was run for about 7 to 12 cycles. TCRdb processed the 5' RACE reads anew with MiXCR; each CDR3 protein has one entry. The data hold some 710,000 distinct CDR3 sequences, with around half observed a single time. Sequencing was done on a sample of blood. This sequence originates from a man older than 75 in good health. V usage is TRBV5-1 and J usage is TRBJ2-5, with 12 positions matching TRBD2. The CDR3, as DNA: TGCGCCAGCAGCCCCAGACTAGCGGGAGAGCAAGAGACCCAGTACTTC. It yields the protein CASSPRLAGEQETQYF.